This T cell receptor (beta chain) was captured by sequencing in a study of blood T cells in healthy people across ages. Regarding the study as a whole: Naive CD4+ cell counts and diversity both ran higher in long-lived than in aged donors.

A sample-barcoded 5' primer and a J-beta primer mix were used in a second PCR of about 7 to 12 cycles. Every individual sample yielded 3 million or more paired-end reads (each containing CDR3). TCRdb re-called the 5' RACE reads with MiXCR, one entry per CDR3 protein. The data contain hundreds of thousands of distinct CDR3 sequences, more than 40% of them singletons. CDR1 and CDR2 from the germline V gene are KGHSH and LQKENI. This CDR3 contains 16 residues. With 1 base clipped from V and 5 bases from J, the junction kept 11 bases outside the gene matches. This clonotype was found many times. The target antigen is unknown.

The V gene is TRBV18, the J gene TRBJ2-7; 7 bases agree with TRBD2. Sample: blood. The source is a woman aged 55-69 years in good health. This chain's CDR3 is CASSPRLASGIHEQYF. The CDR3 DNA is TGTGCCAGCTCACCACGGTTGGCTAGCGGTATCCACGAGCAGTACTTC.